This T cell receptor beta chain originates from a study of T cells after yellow fever vaccination. Universal primer sites and UMIs were introduced during 5'RACE template-switching synthesis of TCR cDNA. TCRdb recomputed calls from the 5' RACE reads with MiXCR, one row per CDR3 protein. Among about 370,000 distinct CDR3 sequences listed, around a tenth were seen once. This clonotype has only a few counts. Its antigen is currently unknown. Notes on the study in general: Repertoires obtained by FACS sorting could include abundant clonotypes that entered as contaminants from the bulk population.

Specimen: PBMCs, collected on the day of the first yellow fever vaccination. The sequence was collected from a man aged 18 to 30 who received the YFV17D yellow fever vaccine.

The CDR3 nucleotides read TGTGCCAGCAGCTTAAATCCCGGACGGCAAAATTCACCCCTCCACTTT. It codes for CASSLNPGRQNSPLHF. This sequence joins TRBV7-3 and TRBJ1-6, with D unresolved. Deletions cut 1 base from V and 7 bases from J, with 14 bases between. CDR1 is SGHTA and CDR2 is FQGTGA in the germline V gene. The CDR3 is 16 amino acids.